This T cell receptor (beta chain) was observed in a study of shared clonotypes between healthy human individuals (dated by TCRdb to between 2020 and 2021). Some background on the complete study: The cohort included three men and two women between 18 and 49 years of age. For each donor, CD4 naive and CD4 memory were each given three plates, CD8 naive was given two plates, and CD8 memory was given one plate. To estimate repertoire size and how much clonotypes are shared between individuals, the study performed deep sequencing of blood TCR repertoires from roughly five healthy adults. Different laboratories and diverse techniques were used to prepare libraries and sequence TCR repertoires, to increase sequencing depth and limit assay-specific biases. Between about 0.85 and 10 billion PBMCs per donor were obtained by leukapheresis.

Donors were healthy HIV-negative adults with no recently reported acute infections or vaccinations. Only Caucasian adults living in Nashville, Tennessee, USA were represented among the donors. CD4+ T cells were enriched through magnetic negative selection, after which naive cells were positively selected on CD45RA and the remaining negative fraction served as the memory subset. Blood was obtained by leukapheresis, after which PBMCs were separated by Ficoll-Histopaque density gradient centrifugation and cryopreserved in liquid nitrogen vapor phase. Analytical flow cytometry was used to check the purity and quantity of every magnetically sorted T cell population. Genomic DNA was isolated from each sorted fraction and quantified by UV absorbance on a Nanodrop 2000c. Summary of the overall study and its limitations: Because the study included a small number of donors, the genetic and exposure-history diversity represented was limited. Compared with non-shared clonotypes, the clonotypes found in all four sorted-subset donors had higher generation probabilities. Larger estimated clonotype richness was generally found for naive subsets than for memory subsets. Even with the large sequencing depth, rarefaction of the sorted-subset datasets indicated that sequencing was incomplete. Pairwise subsampling indicated that sequencing depth was expected to affect the degree of clonotype sharing among donors. When a few donors were compared, the shared fraction of clonotypes was around 5% for naive CD4, about 4% for naive CD8, 2% to 2.5% for memory CD4, and 0.3% to 0.5% for memory CD8. Sampling was restricted to blood, and TCR repertoires in tissues likely differ from the TCR repertoires found in blood.

TCR CDR3 regions were amplified from genomic DNA by multiplex PCR using the deep immunoSEQ assay. Extracted genomic DNA from each cell subset was distributed evenly across all wells of several immunoSEQ 96-well plates, and each plate was treated as a replicate. For sorted subsets, 150 to 250 ng genomic DNA, equal to tens of thousands of T cell genomes, was loaded into each replicate PCR. Purified libraries were measured with a Qubit 3.0 fluorometer, size-checked on a Bioanalyzer 2100, and measured again with the KAPA Library Quantification kit. A separate single-read 150-cycle Illumina NextSeq 550 flow cell was used to sequence each immunoSEQ 96-well plate. The source study handled its data this way. Because the immunoSEQ output included only junctional sequences and no quality scores, the filtering could not be the same as the filtering used for full-length reads. Sequences were annotated with PyIR, a Python wrapper for IgBLAST v1.9, using IMGT germline references to assign V/J genes and CDR3. Reads were filtered out if the reads had weak V/J assignments (E-value above 1e-6), no CDR3, stop codons, out-of-frame junctions, or ambiguous translated residues. V3J clonotypes were defined as sequences sharing an identical inferred V gene, J gene, and CDR3 amino acid sequence. Percentage overlap between repertoires was computed as shared unique clonotypes divided by the size of the smaller repertoire. Repertoire richness was assessed with RTK rarefaction, the Chao1 estimator, and Recon v2.1 estimates of unobserved clonotypes. OLGA was used to compute generation probabilities for all TCRbeta clonotypes that the gDNA method yielded from a handful of donors. TCRdb took over this immuneACCESS table, retaining in-frame rearrangements with V and J assigned. Such tables are incomplete; in checked studies, under half of the missing clones stem from an unresolved V gene, and the remainder is unexplained. D and trimming come from the DNA, and the V and J calls and clone size come from that table. The sample has some 2 million clones on record, roughly 96% of them singletons. The leading ten clones occupy under 0.15% of the sample.

Of note for this clone: Which antigen it targets is not known. No qualities accompany the bases; no much larger clone lies one base away.

Sequenced input: naive CD4+ T cells sorted from blood. The sample's cell subset or site, from its label and the paper: CD45RA+ positively selected. This TCR was recovered from a man between 18 and 29 years old in good health.

The bases are TGCGCCAGCAGCCAGACTAGCGGGCTTACCTACAATGAGCAGTTCTTC. Translated, it reads CASSQTSGLTYNEQFF. Rearrangement joined TRBV4-1 to TRBJ2-1, and 10 junction bases match TRBD2. The V end gives up 3 bases and the J end 2 bases, leaving 4 bases in the junction not matched to a gene. The CDR3 has 16 amino acids, counting the end cysteine and phenylalanine. Kept here is only the CDR3 DNA, which spans 48 bases and is read in frame from base 1. As encoded in the germline V gene, CDR1 is MGHRA while CDR2 is YSYEKL.